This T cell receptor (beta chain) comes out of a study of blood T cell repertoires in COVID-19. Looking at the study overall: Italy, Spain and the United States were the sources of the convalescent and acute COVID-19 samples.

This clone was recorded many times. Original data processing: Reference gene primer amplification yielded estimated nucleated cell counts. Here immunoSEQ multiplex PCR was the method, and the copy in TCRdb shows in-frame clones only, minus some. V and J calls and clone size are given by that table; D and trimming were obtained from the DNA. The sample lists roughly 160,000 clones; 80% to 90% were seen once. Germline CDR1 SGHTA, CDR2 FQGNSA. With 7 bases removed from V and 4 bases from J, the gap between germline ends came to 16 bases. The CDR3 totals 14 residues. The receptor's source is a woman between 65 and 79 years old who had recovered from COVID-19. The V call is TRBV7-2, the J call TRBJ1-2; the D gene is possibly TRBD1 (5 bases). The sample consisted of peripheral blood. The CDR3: CASTHRGVGYGYTF. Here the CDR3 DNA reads TGTGCCAGCACCCACCGGGGGGTAGGCTATGGCTACACCTTC.